These 28 T cell receptor beta chains were all obtained from the same sample, sequenced in a study of long-term antiretroviral therapy in people with HIV. The assay used was immunoSEQ (version v3.0), run at survey level. Profiling relied on immunoSEQ multiplex PCR, and the TCRdb table lists in-frame clones only, not all of them. Among 15,000 to 20,000 clones, approximately 80% were seen once, and the ten largest hold about 15%. The starting material was unsorted PBMCs, obtained around 2.5 years before starting antiretroviral therapy. The origin of the receptors is a woman aged 45 to 65 with HIV.

J is TRBJ1-6 and V is TRBV19, with D maybe TRBD1 (5 bases). This CDR3 is built from 17 residues. CDR1 LNHDA and CDR2 SQIVND come from the germline V gene (reference sequence). Trimming stripped 6 bases from V and 0 bases from J, with 15 bases between. CDR3 DNA sequence: TGTGCCAGTAGCCGGGACTTCGGAAGCTCCTATAATTCACCCCTCCACTTT. It specifies CASSRDFGSSYNSPLHF. Using reference TRBV19 and TRBJ1-6 for the parts outside the CDR3, the full variable domain is DGGITQSPKYLFRKEGQNVTLSCEQNLNHDAMYWYRQDPGQGLRLIYYSQIVNDFQKGDIAEGYSVSREKKESFPLTVTSAQKNPTAFYLCASSRDFGSSYNSPLHFGNGTRLTVT.

This clone was seen only a few times. CDR3 nucleotide sequence: TGCGCCAGCAGCAATCAGACCGGAGTGAACACTGAAGCTTTCTTT. It translates to CASSNQTGVNTEAFF. The chain is built from TRBV4-1 and TRBJ1-1; D unclear. The CDR3 extends over 15 amino acids. From germline, CDR1 is MGHRA and CDR2 YSYEKL. V was cut by 5 bases and J by 0 bases, with 13 bases left in between.

Only one count was recorded for this clone. The rearrangement uses TRBV6-5 and TRBJ1-4; 7 nucleotides align to TRBD1. The germline V gene encodes CDR1 MNHEY and CDR2 SVGAGI. V lost 5 bases, J lost 5 bases, and 5 bases stayed unmatched. This CDR3 has 14 residues. CDR3 coding DNA: TGTGCCAGCAGTAACAGGGGACCCAATGAAAAACTGTTTTTT. Translating gives CASSNRGPNEKLFF.

Judged by abundance, this clone is medium-sized. J is TRBJ2-7 and V is TRBV27, with unresolved D. This CDR3 spans 14 amino acids. V shed 2 bases and J shed 3 bases, with 11 bases lying between them. Germline lookup yields CDR1 MNHEY and CDR2 SMNVEV (reference sequence). CDR3 in amino acids: CASSLKAKDYEQYF. The CDR3 DNA is TGTGCCAGCAGTTTAAAGGCAAAGGACTACGAGCAGTACTTC.

The V gene is TRBV25-1, the J gene TRBJ1-6; D gene ambiguous. Germline CDR1 and CDR2: MGHDK and SYGVNS. The ends were cut back, 2 bases at V and 10 bases at J, with 9 bases in the middle. This CDR3 contains 13 residues. CDR3 residues: CASSERVESPLHF. The DNA for the CDR3 is TGTGCCAGCAGTGAAAGGGTAGAATCACCCCTCCACTTT.

This clone is medium-sized (0.01 to 0.1%) in the sample. This rearrangement joins TRBV5-6 to TRBJ1-2; D remains unclear. CDR3 length equals 16 residues. V dropped 0 bases and J dropped 4 bases, with 16 bases sitting between them. The germline V gene has CDR1 SGHDT and CDR2 YYEEEE. The CDR3 protein is CASSLEVGSEVYGYTF. DNA of the CDR3: TGTGCCAGCAGCTTGGAGGTAGGGTCGGAGGTCTATGGCTACACCTTC. Filled out from reference TRBV5-6 and TRBJ1-2, the complete variable domain reads DAGVTQSPTHLIKTRGQQVTLRCSPKSGHDTVSWYQQALGQGPQFIFQYYEEEERQRGNFPDRFSGHQFPNYSSELNVNALLLGDSALYLCASSLEVGSEVYGYTFGSGTRLTVV.

This clone occurred a few times. The rearrangement joins TRBV7-3 to TRBJ2-1; the D gene is possibly TRBD2 (7 bases). From germline, CDR1 is SGHTA and CDR2 FQGTGA. Trimming stripped 1 base from V and 2 bases from J, with 15 bases between. This CDR3 contains 17 residues. Here the CDR3 reads CASSLMGGGAAYNEQFF. The DNA of the CDR3 is TGTGCCAGCAGCTTAATGGGAGGGGGGGCGGCCTACAATGAGCAGTTCTTC.

V usage is TRBV4-1 and J usage is TRBJ2-6; D ambiguous. Germline V gene data show CDR1 as MGHRA and CDR2 as YSYEKL. V shed 0 bases and J shed 3 bases, with 12 bases lying between them. CDR3 length: 17 amino acids. The CDR3 sequence: CASSQDPVNLGANVLTF. CDR3 DNA: TGCGCCAGCAGCCAAGACCCAGTTAACCTTGGGGCCAACGTCCTGACTTTC.

The chain recombines TRBV27 with TRBJ1-3; possibly TRBD1 for D (5 bases). Trimming shortened V by 2 bases and J by 3 bases, and 17 bases separated the two germline ends. CDR3 length equals 17 residues. Germline CDR1 reads MNHEY; CDR2 reads SMNVEV (reference sequence). CDR3: CASSLANGGGNGNTIYF. Here the CDR3 DNA reads TGTGCCAGCAGTTTAGCTAATGGGGGAGGAAATGGAAACACCATATATTTT.

The chain joins TRBV2 to TRBJ1-2; possible D gene TRBD1, 5 bases. The CDR3 is made up of 14 amino acids. Germline CDR1 and CDR2: SNHLY and FYNNEI. Between the trimmed V and J ends, which lost 4 bases and 2 bases, there was a span of 11 bases. The CDR3 here is CASSGGALNYGYTF. In nucleotides, the CDR3 is TGTGCCAGCAGTGGAGGGGCCCTGAACTATGGCTACACCTTC.

The V gene is TRBV18, the J gene TRBJ2-7; D gene unclear. The CDR3 contains 13 residues. Per the germline V gene, CDR1 is KGHSH and CDR2 is LQKENI. Trimming removed 0 bases from V and 3 bases from J, with 6 bases in between. CDR3 region: CASSPPTDYEQYF. DNA of the CDR3: TGTGCCAGCTCACCACCTACAGACTACGAGCAGTACTTC.

V and J are TRBV5-1 and TRBJ2-5; no reliable D call. Germline lookup yields CDR1 SGHRS and CDR2 YFSETQ. The CDR3 covers 13 residues. Deletions cut 4 bases from V and 7 bases from J, with 14 bases between. This chain's CDR3 is CASSGEEMGTQYF. The CDR3 DNA reads as TGCGCCAGCAGCGGAGAGGAAATGGGGACCCAGTACTTC.

The chain recombines TRBV11-3 with TRBJ2-5, with D perhaps matching TRBD1 (6 bases). Deletions cut 1 base from V and 5 bases from J, with 8 bases between. The V gene's germline CDR1 is SGHNT and CDR2 YENEEA. CDR3 length: 13 amino acids. The DNA of the CDR3 is TGTGCCAGCAGCTTAGGCCAGGGGGAGACCCAGTACTTC. Its protein product is CASSLGQGETQYF.

This clone was seen a handful of times. The CDR3 nucleotides are TGTGCCAGCAGACCGGCGGGGGATACGCAGTATTTT. Residues: CASRPAGDTQYF. V is TRBV9 and J is TRBJ2-3; a possible D gene is TRBD2 (6 bases). Germline lookup yields CDR1 SGDLS and CDR2 YYNGEE. V lost 5 bases and J lost 6, with 10 bases in between. The CDR3 spans 12 residues.

The chain joins TRBV19 to TRBJ1-5, with 7 positions matching TRBD1. Germline V CDR1 and CDR2: LNHDA, SQIVND (reference sequence). With 0 bases clipped from V and 4 bases from J, the junction kept 6 bases outside the gene matches. This CDR3 contains 16 residues. CDR3 region: CASSIDPGTANQPQHF. CDR3 nucleotides: TGTGCCAGTAGTATAGATCCCGGGACAGCGAATCAGCCCCAGCATTTT.

The V gene is TRBV6-5, the J gene TRBJ1-4; 10 bases align to TRBD1. CDR3 size: 15 residues. J was trimmed by 6 bases and V by 4 bases; bases with no gene match: 5. Germline-derived CDR1 and CDR2 are MNHEY and SVGAGI. The CDR3 is CASSSLGTGDEKLFF. The DNA for the CDR3 is TGTGCCAGCAGTTCTCTGGGGACAGGGGATGAAAAACTGTTTTTT.

The V and J genes are TRBV6-1 and TRBJ2-7; D call uncertain. The CDR3 is 14 amino acids. Germline-derived CDR1 and CDR2 are MNHNS and SASEGT. The V end was cut by 2 bases, the J end by 2 bases, with 10 bases between. CDR3 coding DNA: TGTGCCAGCAGTGAACGTGGCAAGACCTACGAGCAGTACTTC. Translating gives CASSERGKTYEQYF.

The chain carries TRBV6-5 and TRBJ2-7; D is tentatively TRBD1 or TRBD2 (5 bases each). The V gene lost 7 bases and the J gene lost 2 bases, with 18 bases spanning the gap. Germline assignment: CDR1 MNHEY and CDR2 SVGAGI. The CDR3 consists of 15 residues. CDR3: CASIDSQRGTYEQYF. The DNA of the CDR3 is TGTGCCAGCATCGACTCGCAGAGGGGCACCTACGAGCAGTACTTC.

In its sample, this clone was seen a few times. The chain links TRBV10-2 to TRBJ1-5; D is possibly TRBD1 (5 bases). The V end lost 3 bases, the J end lost 0 bases, and 9 bases lay between the germline ends. There are 15 residues in the CDR3. Per germline, CDR1 WSHSY and CDR2 SAAADI. CDR3 nucleotides: TGCGCCAGCAGTGAATGGGGGGATAGCAATCAGCCCCAGCATTTT. It encodes CASSEWGDSNQPQHF.

Written as DNA, the CDR3 is TGTGCCAGCAGCGTGGAACGCAACACAGATACGCAGTATTTT. Its protein is CASSVERNTDTQYF. V is TRBV9 and J is TRBJ2-3; D is ambiguous. Germline V gene lookup returns CDR1 SGDLS and CDR2 YYNGEE. V shed 2 bases and J shed 2 bases, with 9 bases lying between them. The CDR3 spans 14 residues.

This clone appeared a single time. The V call is TRBV5-1, the J call TRBJ2-4; a weak D match, TRBD2 (7 bases). The V and J ends lost 6 bases and 6 bases respectively, with 19 bases between them. This CDR3 contains 15 residues. Germline lookup yields CDR1 SGHRS and CDR2 YFSETQ. The CDR3 DNA reads TGCGCCAGCACCCAAGAGGGGGGGAAGGGAAACATTCAGTACTTC. The encoded protein is CASTQEGGKGNIQYF.

This chain connects TRBV7-7 to TRBJ2-5; D call uncertain. The V and J ends lost 2 bases and 5 bases respectively, with 15 bases between them. This CDR3 region has 15 residues. Germline CDR1 reads SSHAT; CDR2 reads FNYEAQ (reference sequence). The CDR3 loop is CASSLFPGSSETQYF. The CDR3 DNA follows: TGTGCCAGCAGCTTATTTCCGGGTAGCTCGGAGACCCAGTACTTC.

This clone was counted a single time. CDR3 nucleotide sequence: TGTGCCAGTAGTACAAGACACCTTGAAGCTTTCTTT. It translates to CASSTRHLEAFF. The chain recombines TRBV19 with TRBJ1-1; D gene ambiguous. Looked up from germline, CDR1 is LNHDA and CDR2 is SQIVND (reference sequence). V lost 4 bases and J lost 7, with 10 bases in between. The CDR3 has 12 residues.

The rearrangement joins TRBV5-1 to TRBJ2-5; D is undetermined. The germline gives CDR1 SGHRS, CDR2 YFSETQ. The CDR3 is 13 amino acids. Trimming removed 1 base from V and 2 bases from J, with 6 bases in between. As DNA, the CDR3 is TGCGCCAGCAGCTTGTCACATCAAGAGACCCAGTACTTC. Residues: CASSLSHQETQYF.

This clone turned up a few times. The J gene is TRBJ1-6, the V gene TRBV30, with 8 bases that match TRBD1. The ends lost 8 bases at V and 7 bases at J; junction bases unmatched: 10. Germline assignment: CDR1 GTSNPN and CDR2 SVGIG (reference sequence). The CDR3 totals 14 residues. In nucleotides, the CDR3 is TGTGCCGGAGTTAGAGGACAGGGAAATTCACCCCTCCACTTT. It specifies CAGVRGQGNSPLHF.

The J gene is TRBJ1-5, the V gene TRBV10-3; the match to TRBD1 covers 7 bases. The CDR3 is made up of 15 amino acids. J gave up 3 bases and V 3 bases, and 5 bases lay outside the gene matches. The V gene's germline CDR1 is ENHRY and CDR2 SYGVKD. DNA of the CDR3: TGTGCCATCAGTGATGAGGGGGCCTACAATCAGCCCCAGCATTTT. Protein sequence: CAISDEGAYNQPQHF.

V usage is TRBV5-1 and J usage is TRBJ1-1, with D tentatively TRBD1 (6 bases). From germline, CDR1 is SGHRS and CDR2 YFSETQ. The CDR3 runs 14 residues. The ends were cut back, 4 bases at V and 0 bases at J, with 10 bases in the middle. CDR3 residues: CASSGTGLNTEAFF. The CDR3, as DNA: TGCGCCAGCAGCGGCACAGGGTTGAACACTGAAGCTTTCTTT.

This CDR3 reads CASSRGDPEPGETQYF. In nucleotides, the CDR3 is TGCGCCAGCAGCCGTGGGGACCCCGAACCAGGGGAGACCCAGTACTTC. The chain recombines TRBV4-1 with TRBJ2-5; D tentatively fits TRBD1 or TRBD2 (5 bases each). Deletions cut 4 bases from V and 5 bases from J, with 20 bases between. Germline assignment: CDR1 MGHRA and CDR2 YSYEKL. This CDR3 region has 16 residues.